Listed below are T cell receptor beta chains from one sample, sequenced in a study of molecular identifiers for immune sequencing clone quantification. TCRdb recomputed calls from the PCR reads with MiXCR, one row per CDR3 protein. This table holds 600,000 to 650,000 distinct CDR3 sequences, just under 20% found once. The sequenced sample consisted of naive CD8+ T cells from blood, with Jurkat cell RNA spiked in. All receptors come from a human donor in good health. Some libraries in this study had Jurkat cell RNA spiked in. The CDR3 runs from the conserved cysteine through the conserved F or W. A D gene is named only where the DNA matches it firmly. Size is stated for part of the rows, as once, few or many counts, or as a class when the clone is expanded.

TRBJ1-4 | TRBV28 | TRBD1 | many | CASSWSRDRGDATNEKLFF | TGTGCCAGCAGTTGGAGTAGGGACAGGGGAGATGCAACTAATGAAAAACTGTTTTTT
TRBJ1-2 | TRBV13 | TRBD1 | few | CASSPGTGARVGGYTF | TGTGCCAGCAGCCCCGGGACAGGGGCTAGAGTTGGTGGCTACACCTTC
TRBJ2-7 | TRBV3-1 | TRBD2 | - | CASSQLLAGLNEQYF | TGTGCCAGCAGCCAATTACTAGCGGGATTAAACGAGCAGTACTTC
TRBJ1-5 | TRBV28 | - | - | CASSSVLGRSNQPQHF | TGTGCCAGCAGTTCCGTGTTGGGGAGAAGCAATCAGCCCCAGCATTTT
TRBJ2-3 | TRBV9 | - | many | CASSVGGDLTTDTQYF | TGTGCCAGCAGCGTAGGTGGGGATTTGACCACAGATACGCAGTATTTT
TRBJ2-3 | TRBV4-3 | TRBD2 | many | CASSQDKAGGLLDTQYF | TGCGCCAGCAGCCAAGATAAAGCGGGAGGGCTGTTAGATACGCAGTATTTT
TRBJ1-1 | TRBV6-2/TRBV6-3 | - | many | CASRNLEAFF | TGTGCCAGCAGAAACCTCGAAGCTTTCTTT
TRBJ2-5 | TRBV20-1 | - | - | CSASLESQETQYF | TGCAGTGCTAGTCTAGAGAGCCAAGAGACCCAGTACTTC
TRBJ2-1 | TRBV7-3 | - | few | CASSSEDYNEQFF | TGTGCCAGCAGCTCGGAGGATTACAATGAGCAGTTCTTC
TRBJ2-7 | TRBV27 | - | - | CASSPKDSYSYEQYF | TGTGCCAGCAGTCCCAAGGACAGTTACTCCTACGAGCAGTACTTC
TRBJ1-2 | TRBV28 | - | many | CAGSKDRLYGYTF | TGTGCCGGCAGTAAGGACAGACTCTATGGCTACACCTTC
TRBJ2-3 | TRBV30 | TRBD2 | many | CAWSVTSGTDTQYF | TGTGCCTGGAGTGTGACTAGCGGCACAGATACGCAGTATTTT
TRBJ2-3 | TRBV27 | - | many | CASSIVAGRPGTDTQYF | TGTGCCAGCAGTATTGTGGCCGGACGGCCCGGCACAGATACGCAGTATTTT
TRBJ2-3 | TRBV5-1 | - | - | CASSADGKVDTQYF | TGCGCCAGCAGCGCGGACGGAAAAGTAGATACGCAGTATTTT
TRBJ2-3 | TRBV27 | TRBD1 | - | CASSFLGKQGAGDTQYF | TGTGCCAGCAGTTTCCTTGGGAAACAGGGGGCAGGAGATACGCAGTATTTT
TRBJ1-3 | TRBV9 | - | many | CASSVDRTSGNTIYF | TGTGCCAGCAGCGTCGACAGGACCTCTGGAAACACCATATATTTT
TRBJ2-7 | TRBV2 | TRBD2 | - | CASILGTSRYVQYF | TGTGCCAGCATCCTCGGGACTAGCCGCTACGTGCAGTACTTC
TRBJ1-4 | TRBV20-1 | - | many | CSARDFVEEQHLEKLFF | TGCAGTGCTAGAGATTTTGTGGAAGAGCAGCACCTTGAAAAACTGTTTTTT
TRBJ1-4 | TRBV5-1 | - | - | CASSLYTGATNEKLFF | TGCGCCAGCAGCTTGTATACAGGAGCAACTAATGAAAAACTGTTTTTT
TRBJ1-1 | TRBV7-9 | TRBD1 | many | CASFYPGTGNTEAFF | TGTGCCAGCTTTTATCCGGGGACAGGGAACACTGAAGCTTTCTTT
TRBJ2-5 | TRBV28 | TRBD2 | many | CASSARLAGVSGGTQYF | TGTGCCAGCAGTGCCCGACTAGCGGGAGTTTCCGGGGGGACCCAGTACTTC
TRBJ1-4 | TRBV28 | - | few | CASSLIERDKLFF | TGTGCCAGCAGTTTAATCGAAAGGGACAAACTGTTTTTT
TRBJ1-3 | TRBV6-2/TRBV6-3 | TRBD1 | many | CASSYSRDSSGNTIYF | TGTGCCAGCAGTTACTCCCGGGACAGCTCTGGAAACACCATATATTTT
TRBJ1-5 | TRBV19 | TRBD1 | many | CASSMGAGQGAAGRGNQPQHF | TGTGCCAGTAGTATGGGTGCCGGACAGGGGGCTGCTGGTCGTGGCAATCAGCCCCAGCATTTT
TRBJ2-5 | TRBV30 | - | few | CAWGDLYRDIGETQYF | TGTGCCTGGGGCGACCTATACAGGGACATAGGAGAGACCCAGTACTTC
TRBJ2-7 | TRBV21-1 | - | - | CASSRQGLVCEQYF | TGTGCCAGCAGCAGACAGGGACTAGTCTGCGAGCAGTACTTC
TRBJ2-5 | TRBV30 | TRBD2 | many | CAWSVLGTSGIQETQYF | TGTGCCTGGAGTGTACTCGGGACTAGCGGGATCCAAGAGACCCAGTACTTC
TRBJ2-5 | TRBV7-9 | - | few | CASSFPGSEFQETQYF | TGTGCCAGCAGCTTCCCTGGGTCAGAATTCCAAGAGACCCAGTACTTC
TRBJ2-7 | TRBV30 | - | many | CAWTVEVAEQYF | TGTGCCTGGACAGTCGAGGTCGCCGAGCAGTACTTC
TRBJ2-1 | TRBV24-1 | - | many | CATSDIQGPDNEQFF | TGTGCCACCAGTGATATACAGGGCCCGGACAATGAGCAGTTCTTC
TRBJ2-2 | TRBV12-3/TRBV12-4 | TRBD2 | - | CASMILAGGPSGGELFF | TGTGCCAGCATGATACTAGCGGGGGGGCCGAGTGGCGGGGAGCTGTTTTTT
TRBJ1-3 | TRBV6-5 | TRBD1 | - | CASSYSTGPGNTIYF | TGTGCCAGCAGTTACTCGACAGGGCCCGGAAACACCATATATTTT
TRBJ1-6 | TRBV7-9 | TRBD1 | many | CASSNTGVNSPLHF | TGTGCCAGCAGCAACACAGGGGTAAATTCACCCCTCCACTTT
TRBJ2-3 | TRBV28 | - | many | CASSSSDGEDTQYF | TGTGCCAGCAGCTCTAGCGACGGGGAAGATACGCAGTATTTT
TRBJ2-2 | TRBV7-2 | TRBD2 | many | CASSILAGAFTGELFF | TGTGCCAGCAGCATACTAGCGGGGGCCTTTACCGGGGAGCTGTTTTTT
TRBJ1-5 | TRBV27 | - | many | CASSGSGVDQPQHF | TGTGCCAGCAGTGGGAGCGGGGTAGATCAGCCCCAGCATTTT
TRBJ2-7 | TRBV7-2 | - | many | CASSFQGVGYEQYF | TGTGCCAGCAGCTTTCAGGGTGTGGGCTACGAGCAGTACTTC
TRBJ2-7 | TRBV25-1 | TRBD1 | many | CASSAWTGNEQYF | TGTGCCAGCAGTGCCTGGACAGGAAACGAGCAGTACTTC
TRBJ2-2 | TRBV3-1 | TRBD2 | many | CASSQIQLAGEDTGELFF | TGTGCCAGCAGCCAAATCCAACTAGCGGGAGAGGACACCGGGGAGCTGTTTTTT
TRBJ2-7 | TRBV29-1 | - | few | CSVEELGREGYEQYF | TGCAGCGTTGAAGAGTTAGGTAGGGAAGGCTACGAGCAGTACTTC
TRBJ1-6 | TRBV4-1 | TRBD1 | many | CASSQIQGNNSPLHF | TGCGCCAGCAGCCAGATACAGGGGAATAATTCACCCCTCCACTTT
TRBJ2-7 | TRBV27 | - | few | CASSWRGRIHEQYF | TGTGCCAGCAGTTGGCGGGGCCGGATCCACGAGCAGTACTTC
TRBJ2-7 | TRBV13 | TRBD2 | - | CASSFGLAATYEQYF | TGTGCCAGCAGCTTCGGACTAGCGGCCACCTACGAGCAGTACTTC
TRBJ1-1 | TRBV7-9 | TRBD1 | many | CASSRGQGLEAFF | TGTGCCAGCAGCAGGGGACAGGGTCTTGAAGCTTTCTTT
TRBJ1-1 | TRBV7-9 | - | many | CASSPGTAEAFF | TGTGCCAGCAGCCCCGGGACGGCTGAAGCTTTCTTT
TRBJ2-3 | TRBV12-3/TRBV12-4 | - | many | CASSGGEDTDTQYF | TGTGCCAGCAGCGGAGGGGAGGACACAGATACGCAGTATTTT
TRBJ1-5 | TRBV20-1 | - | many | CSAQPGELSNQPQHF | TGCAGTGCTCAGCCAGGGGAGTTAAGCAATCAGCCCCAGCATTTT
TRBJ2-7 | TRBV27 | TRBD2 | - | CASSSTGTTVYEQYF | TGTGCCAGCAGTTCAACCGGGACTACAGTCTACGAGCAGTACTTC
TRBJ1-1 | TRBV28 | - | few | CASRVGGTEAFF | TGTGCCAGCAGAGTAGGGGGTACTGAAGCTTTCTTT
TRBJ1-2 | TRBV7-9 | - | - | CASSLDVETLYGYTF | TGTGCCAGCAGCTTAGACGTGGAGACTCTCTATGGCTACACCTTC
TRBJ2-1 | TRBV7-9 | - | few | CASSPGRDLYNEQFF | TGTGCCAGCAGCCCCGGTCGTGACTTATACAATGAGCAGTTCTTC
TRBJ2-3 | TRBV11-3 | - | once | CASSLEGPDAQYF | TGTGCCAGCAGCTTAGAGGGACCAGATGCGCAGTATTTT
TRBJ2-3 | TRBV2 | - | - | CASSEVSYRTDTQYF | TGTGCCAGCAGTGAAGTGAGTTATCGCACAGATACGCAGTATTTT
TRBJ2-3 | TRBV6-5 | - | many | CASSPLERADTDTQYF | TGTGCCAGCAGTCCCTTAGAGCGGGCGGACACAGATACGCAGTATTTT
TRBJ2-7 | TRBV7-2 | TRBD2 | - | CASSMRLAGGPISYEQYF | TGTGCCAGCAGCATGAGACTAGCGGGGGGGCCTATCTCCTACGAGCAGTACTTC